A selection of T cell receptor beta chains follows, all from one sample in a study of blood T cell repertoires in COVID-19. Assay: immunoSEQ multiplex PCR; the TCRdb copy retains only in-frame clones and omits some. The table has 350,000 to 450,000 clones, 89% seen once. The sequencing sample was made of peripheral blood. The receptors come from a woman aged 40 to 50 with COVID-19, enrolled during active disease. CDR3s include the opening cysteine and the closing phenylalanine or tryptophan. D genes are given only for firm matches. Clone sizes are given selectively: once, few, many, or a class where the clone is expanded.

v_gene	abundance	len	d_gene	j_gene	CDR3nt	CDR3aa
TRBV5-1	.	15	.	TRBJ1-5	TGCGCCAGCAGCTTGGGAGCCCCGGGGATCCAGCCCCAGCATTTT	CASSLGAPGIQPQHF
TRBV6-2/TRBV6-3	.	16	TRBD1	TRBJ2-2	TGTGCCAGCAGTTCGACCACAGGGGCGAACACCGGGGAGCTGTTTTTT	CASSSTTGANTGELFF
TRBV25-1	.	13	.	TRBJ2-3	TGTGCCAGCAGACGGACAGCGACAGATACGCAGTATTTT	CASRRTATDTQYF
TRBV6-6	.	13	.	TRBJ1-5	TGTGCCAGCAGTTACAGGGGGAATCAGCCCCAGCATTTT	CASSYRGNQPQHF
TRBV5-1	.	15	TRBD1	TRBJ1-1	TGCGCCAGCAGGGGCACGACAGGGATGAACACTGAAGCTTTCTTT	CASRGTTGMNTEAFF
TRBV28	.	17	.	TRBJ1-1	TGTGCCAGCAGCCTAACAGGGCTTCTCAGGAGGAACACTGAAGCTTTCTTT	CASSLTGLLRRNTEAFF
TRBV7-2	.	14	.	TRBJ1-6	TGTGCCAGCAGCTTAAAACAGCCAAATTCACCCCTCCACTTT	CASSLKQPNSPLHF
TRBV9	.	14	.	TRBJ2-7	TGTGCCAGCAGCGTAGAAGACAGTCCCTACGAGCAGTACTTC	CASSVEDSPYEQYF
TRBV7-3	.	18	.	TRBJ2-1	TGTGCCAGCAGCCCCAACTCTCAGACTAGAAAGTCCTACAATGAGCAGTTCTTC	CASSPNSQTRKSYNEQFF
TRBV28	.	18	TRBD1	TRBJ1-5	TGTGCCAGCAGTCTCCGGGACAGGAGACTTTATAGCAATCAGCCCCAGCATTTT	CASSLRDRRLYSNQPQHF
TRBV7-9	.	11	.	TRBJ1-6	TGTGCCAGCGGGCCTTCTTCACCCCTCCACTTT	CASGPSSPLHF
TRBV6-2/TRBV6-3	once	14	TRBD1	TRBJ1-2	TGTGCCAGCAGTTACTGGACAGGGAACTATGGCTACACCTTC	CASSYWTGNYGYTF
TRBV28	.	15	TRBD2	TRBJ2-5	TGTGCCAGCAGAGGGGCGGGAGACCCTCGGGAGACCCAGTACTTC	CASRGAGDPRETQYF
TRBV7-2	.	14	TRBD1	TRBJ1-1	TGTGCCAGCAGCTTAGACAGGGGTCTCACTGAAGCTTTCTTT	CASSLDRGLTEAFF
TRBV6-5	.	14	.	TRBJ1-2	TGTGCCAGCACGTCCAAGGGGACACTCTATGGCTACACCTTC	CASTSKGTLYGYTF
TRBV2	.	16	TRBD2	TRBJ2-1	TGTGCCAGCAGTGAAGCTCTAGCGGGGGGGCAAAGTGAGCAGTTCTTC	CASSEALAGGQSEQFF
TRBV6-5	once	16	TRBD1	TRBJ2-2	TGTGCCAGCAGTTCAAGGACAGGGGTGGGCACCGGGGAGCTGTTTTTT	CASSSRTGVGTGELFF
TRBV7-2	once	18	.	TRBJ1-1	TGTGCCAGCAGCTTAGAAGCCCACAGGGCCGGGGCGTACACTGAAGCTTTCTTT	CASSLEAHRAGAYTEAFF
TRBV20-1	.	14	.	TRBJ1-5	TGCAGTGCTAGTGTCGGGAATAGCAATCAGCCCCAGCATTTT	CSASVGNSNQPQHF
TRBV28	.	14	.	TRBJ1-5	TGTGCCAGCAGTGAGACAGGTTCAAATCAGCCCCAGCATTTT	CASSETGSNQPQHF
TRBV4-3	once	16	TRBD1	TRBJ1-6	TGCGCCAGCAGCCAAGGGGGAGGACAGGGATATTCACCCCTCCACTTT	CASSQGGGQGYSPLHF
TRBV27	.	16	.	TRBJ1-3	TGTGCCAGCAGTCAAGCGGCCTCTCTTAGTGGAAACACCATATATTTT	CASSQAASLSGNTIYF
TRBV5-4	.	16	TRBD2	TRBJ2-1	TGTGCCAGCAGCTTGGGTAGCGGGGGGACCGCGGGAGAGCAGTTCTTC	CASSLGSGGTAGEQFF
TRBV6-5	.	11	TRBD1	TRBJ1-3	TGTGCCAGCAGACAGGGGAACACCATATATTTT	CASRQGNTIYF
TRBV7-8	.	12	.	TRBJ2-3	TGTGCCAGCAGCTTCCTCACAGATACGCAGTATTTT	CASSFLTDTQYF
TRBV5-1	.	15	.	TRBJ1-1	TGCGCCAGCAGCTTGGATCCGGTGGGGGGCACTGAAGCTTTCTTT	CASSLDPVGGTEAFF
TRBV4-3	.	16	.	TRBJ2-1	TGCGCCAGCAGCCAAGTACCAGGAGGGCCTGGGTATGAGCAGTTCTTC	CASSQVPGGPGYEQFF
TRBV4-3	.	14	TRBD1	TRBJ1-2	TGCGCCAGCAGCCAATCGATAAATTCGGACAGGGGCACCTTC	CASSQSINSDRGTF
TRBV2	.	14	.	TRBJ1-3	TGTGCCAGCAGTGTAGAGAGAGCTGGAAACACCATATATTTT	CASSVERAGNTIYF
TRBV6-5	.	15	.	TRBJ2-1	TGTGCCAGCAGTTACTCGGGGGCGCGGGCCAATGAGCAGTTCTTC	CASSYSGARANEQFF
TRBV18	.	15	.	TRBJ1-2	TGTGCCAGCTCACCCACAGGATCTGTCCAATATGGCTACACCTTC	CASSPTGSVQYGYTF
TRBV28	.	13	TRBD1	TRBJ1-2	TGTGCCAGCAGTTCGGGACAGGGGAATGGCTACACCTTC	CASSSGQGNGYTF
TRBV30	.	15	TRBD1	TRBJ1-5	TGTGCCTGGAGTAGGGGGACAGTTAGCAATCAGCCCCAGCATTTT	CAWSRGTVSNQPQHF
TRBV4-3	.	16	TRBD1	TRBJ1-2	TGCGCCAGCAGCCTGTCCCGGGACAGGGGGCTTTATGGCTACACCTTC	CASSLSRDRGLYGYTF
TRBV4-1	.	17	.	TRBJ2-3	TGCGCCAGCAGCCACTCTCACCCTAGCCTAGACACAGATACGCAGTATTTT	CASSHSHPSLDTDTQYF
TRBV6-5	.	15	TRBD1	TRBJ2-7	TGTGCCAGCAGTTACTCGACAGGGGGCCTTTACGAGCAGTACTTC	CASSYSTGGLYEQYF
TRBV24-1	.	16	TRBD2	TRBJ2-5	TGTGCCACCAGTGATCCCCGGCCTAGCGGGCAAGAGACCCAGTACTTC	CATSDPRPSGQETQYF
TRBV13	.	15	.	TRBJ2-7	TGTGCCAGCAGCTTATCCCAGGGTCCTCCTAACGAGCAGTACTTC	CASSLSQGPPNEQYF
TRBV5-4	.	13	.	TRBJ1-1	TGTGCCAGCAGCTTGGCCTTGACAGCTGAAGCTTTCTTT	CASSLALTAEAFF
TRBV27	.	13	.	TRBJ1-1	TGTGCCAGCAGTTTAAACAGATACACTGAAGCTTTCTTT	CASSLNRYTEAFF
TRBV27	.	15	TRBD1	TRBJ1-1	TGTGCCAGCAGTTGGGGGACAGGGGGAAACACTGAAGCTTTCTTT	CASSWGTGGNTEAFF
TRBV27	once	18	.	TRBJ1-2	TGTGCCAGCAGCCTTTGGGGGGGCGCGACCGGGGCCGCCATGGGCTACACCTTC	CASSLWGGATGAAMGYTF
TRBV4-1	.	16	.	TRBJ1-1	TGCGCCAGCAGCCCCCGGGGGGACACCCAGAACACTGAAGCTTTCTTT	CASSPRGDTQNTEAFF